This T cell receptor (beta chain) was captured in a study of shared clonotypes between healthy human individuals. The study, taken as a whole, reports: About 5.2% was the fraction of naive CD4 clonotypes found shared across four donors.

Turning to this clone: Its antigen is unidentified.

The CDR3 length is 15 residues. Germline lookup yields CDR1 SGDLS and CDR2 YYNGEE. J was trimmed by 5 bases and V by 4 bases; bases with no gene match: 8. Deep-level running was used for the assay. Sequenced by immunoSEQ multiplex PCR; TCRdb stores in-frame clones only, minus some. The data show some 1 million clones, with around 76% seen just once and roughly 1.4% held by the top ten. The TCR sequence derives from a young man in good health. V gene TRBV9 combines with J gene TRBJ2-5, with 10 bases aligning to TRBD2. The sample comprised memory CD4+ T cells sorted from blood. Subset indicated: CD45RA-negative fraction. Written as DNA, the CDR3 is TGTGCCAGCAGCCGAGACCCGACTAGCGGGGAGACCCAGTACTTC. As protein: CASSRDPTSGETQYF.